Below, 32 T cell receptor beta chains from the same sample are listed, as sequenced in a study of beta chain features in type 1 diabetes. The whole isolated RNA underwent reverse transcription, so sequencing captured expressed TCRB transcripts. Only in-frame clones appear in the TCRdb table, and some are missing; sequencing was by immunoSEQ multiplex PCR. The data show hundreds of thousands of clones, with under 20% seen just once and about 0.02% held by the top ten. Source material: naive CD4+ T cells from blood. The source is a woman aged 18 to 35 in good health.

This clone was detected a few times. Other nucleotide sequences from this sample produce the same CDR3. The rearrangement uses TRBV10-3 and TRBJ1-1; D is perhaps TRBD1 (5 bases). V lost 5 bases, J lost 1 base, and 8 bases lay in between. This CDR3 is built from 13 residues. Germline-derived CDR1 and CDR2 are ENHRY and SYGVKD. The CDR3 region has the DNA TGTGCCATCAGTCCGGGGCGGAACACTGAAGCTTTCTTT. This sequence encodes CAISPGRNTEAFF.

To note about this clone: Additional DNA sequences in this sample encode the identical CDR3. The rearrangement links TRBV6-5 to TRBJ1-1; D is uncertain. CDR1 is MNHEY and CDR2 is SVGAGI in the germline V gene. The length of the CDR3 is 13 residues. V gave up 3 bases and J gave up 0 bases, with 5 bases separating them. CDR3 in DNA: TGTGCCAGCAGTTATTCCGTGAACACTGAAGCTTTCTTT. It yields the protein CASSYSVNTEAFF.

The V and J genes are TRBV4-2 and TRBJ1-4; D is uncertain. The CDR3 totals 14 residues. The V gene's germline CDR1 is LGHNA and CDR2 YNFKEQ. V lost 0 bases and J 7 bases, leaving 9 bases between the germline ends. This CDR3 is CASSQDLGVEKLFF. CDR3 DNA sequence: TGTGCCAGCAGCCAAGATCTCGGGGTTGAAAAACTGTTTTTT.

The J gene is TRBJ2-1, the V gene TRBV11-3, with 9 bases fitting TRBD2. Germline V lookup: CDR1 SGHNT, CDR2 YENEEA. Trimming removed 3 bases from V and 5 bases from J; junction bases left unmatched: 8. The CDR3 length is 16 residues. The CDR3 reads CASSFLLAGENNEQFF. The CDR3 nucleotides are TGTGCCAGCAGCTTTCTGTTAGCGGGAGAGAACAATGAGCAGTTCTTC. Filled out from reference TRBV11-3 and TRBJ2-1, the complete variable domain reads EAGVVQSPRYKIIEKKQPVAFWCNPISGHNTLYWYLQNLGQGPELLIRYENEEAVDDSQLPKDRFSAERLKGVDSTLKIQPAELGDSAVYLCASSFLLAGENNEQFFGPGTRLTVL.

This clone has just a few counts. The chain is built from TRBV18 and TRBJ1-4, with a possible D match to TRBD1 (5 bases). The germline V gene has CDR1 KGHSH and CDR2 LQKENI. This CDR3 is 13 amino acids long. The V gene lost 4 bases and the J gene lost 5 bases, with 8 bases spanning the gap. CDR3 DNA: TGTGCCAGCTCACGGGCAGGGAATGAAAAACTGTTTTTT. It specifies CASSRAGNEKLFF.

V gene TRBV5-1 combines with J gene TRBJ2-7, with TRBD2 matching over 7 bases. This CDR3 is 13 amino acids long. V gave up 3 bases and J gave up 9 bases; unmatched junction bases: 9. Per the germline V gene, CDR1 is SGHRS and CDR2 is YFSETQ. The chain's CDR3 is CASSSGTNLRQYF. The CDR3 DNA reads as TGCGCCAGCAGCTCCGGGACTAACCTAAGGCAGTACTTC.

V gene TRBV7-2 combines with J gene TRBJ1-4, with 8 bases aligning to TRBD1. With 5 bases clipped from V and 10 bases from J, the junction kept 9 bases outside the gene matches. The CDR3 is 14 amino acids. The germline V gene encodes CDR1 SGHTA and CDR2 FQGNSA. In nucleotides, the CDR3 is TGTGCCAGCAGCGACGACAGGGGCGTTGTAAAACTGTTTTTT. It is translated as CASSDDRGVVKLFF.

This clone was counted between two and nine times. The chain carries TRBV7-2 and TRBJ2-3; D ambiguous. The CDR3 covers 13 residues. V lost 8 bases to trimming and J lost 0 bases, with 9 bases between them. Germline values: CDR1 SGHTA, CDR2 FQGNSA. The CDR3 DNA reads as TGTGCCAGCGGCGGACCTAGCACAGATACGCAGTATTTT. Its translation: CASGGPSTDTQYF.

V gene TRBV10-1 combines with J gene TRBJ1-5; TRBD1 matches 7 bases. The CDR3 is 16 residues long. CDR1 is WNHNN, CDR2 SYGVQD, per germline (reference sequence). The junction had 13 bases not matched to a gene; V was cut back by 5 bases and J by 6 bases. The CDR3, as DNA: TGCGCCAGCAGTCCAACCCGAGGGGGCGCGTCTCAGCCCCAGCATTTT. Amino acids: CASSPTRGGASQPQHF.

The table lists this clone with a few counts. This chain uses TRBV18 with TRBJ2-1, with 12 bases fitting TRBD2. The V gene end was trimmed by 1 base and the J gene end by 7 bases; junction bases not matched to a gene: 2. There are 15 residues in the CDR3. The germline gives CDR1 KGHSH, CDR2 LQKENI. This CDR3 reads CASSPRLAGVNEQFF. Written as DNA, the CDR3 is TGTGCCAGCTCACCACGACTAGCGGGAGTGAATGAGCAGTTCTTC.

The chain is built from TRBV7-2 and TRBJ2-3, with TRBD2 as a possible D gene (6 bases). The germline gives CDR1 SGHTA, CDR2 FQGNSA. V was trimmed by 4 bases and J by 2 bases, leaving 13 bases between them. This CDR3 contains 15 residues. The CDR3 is CASSYKRAFTDTQYF. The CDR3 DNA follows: TGTGCCAGCAGCTATAAGCGGGCATTCACAGATACGCAGTATTTT.

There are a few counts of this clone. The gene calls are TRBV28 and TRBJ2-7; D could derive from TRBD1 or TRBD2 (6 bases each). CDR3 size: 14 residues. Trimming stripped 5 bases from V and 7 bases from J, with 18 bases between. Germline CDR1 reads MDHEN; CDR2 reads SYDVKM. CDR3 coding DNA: TGTGCCAGCAGTGTTTCGGGGGCTCTTCGTGAGCAGTACTTC. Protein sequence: CASSVSGALREQYF.

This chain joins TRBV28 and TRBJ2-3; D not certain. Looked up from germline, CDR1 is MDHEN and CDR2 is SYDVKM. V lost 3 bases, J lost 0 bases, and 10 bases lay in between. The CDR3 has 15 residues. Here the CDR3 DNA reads TGTGCCAGCAGTTTCGGCTGGCCCAGCACAGATACGCAGTATTTT. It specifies CASSFGWPSTDTQYF.

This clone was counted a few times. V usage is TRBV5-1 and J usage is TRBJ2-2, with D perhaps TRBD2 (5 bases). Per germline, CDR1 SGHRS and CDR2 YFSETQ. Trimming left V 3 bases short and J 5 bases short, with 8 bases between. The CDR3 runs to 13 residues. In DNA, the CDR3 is TGCGCCAGCAGCTCGAGGGAGACCGGGGAGCTGTTTTTT. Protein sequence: CASSSRETGELFF.

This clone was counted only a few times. In DNA, the CDR3 is TGTGCCAGTGGGAGGGAAGAGACCCAGTACTTC. Translation: CASGREETQYF. The rearrangement links TRBV13 to TRBJ2-5; TRBD2 agrees at 7 bases. The CDR3 is made up of 11 amino acids. V gave up 9 bases and J gave up 3 bases; unmatched junction bases: 1. The germline V gene has CDR1 PRHDT and CDR2 FYEKMQ (reference sequence).

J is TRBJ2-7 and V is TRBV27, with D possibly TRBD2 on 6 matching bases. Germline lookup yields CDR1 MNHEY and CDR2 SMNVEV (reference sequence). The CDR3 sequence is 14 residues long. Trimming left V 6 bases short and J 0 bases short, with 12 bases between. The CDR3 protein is CASRRSGSSYEQYF. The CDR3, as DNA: TGTGCCAGCAGACGTAGCGGAAGCTCCTACGAGCAGTACTTC.

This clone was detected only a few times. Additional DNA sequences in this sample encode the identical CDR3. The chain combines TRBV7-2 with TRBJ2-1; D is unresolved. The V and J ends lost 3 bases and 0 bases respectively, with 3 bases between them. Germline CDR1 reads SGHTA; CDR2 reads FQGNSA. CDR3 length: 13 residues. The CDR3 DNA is TGTGCCAGCAGCTTCAGCTCCTACAATGAGCAGTTCTTC. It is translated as CASSFSSYNEQFF.

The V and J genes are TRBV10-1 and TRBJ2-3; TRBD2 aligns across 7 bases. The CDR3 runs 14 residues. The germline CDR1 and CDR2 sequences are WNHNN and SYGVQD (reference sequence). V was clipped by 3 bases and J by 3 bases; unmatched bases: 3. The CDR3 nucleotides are TGCGCCAGCAGTGATGCGGGAGTGACAGATACGCAGTATTTT. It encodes CASSDAGVTDTQYF.

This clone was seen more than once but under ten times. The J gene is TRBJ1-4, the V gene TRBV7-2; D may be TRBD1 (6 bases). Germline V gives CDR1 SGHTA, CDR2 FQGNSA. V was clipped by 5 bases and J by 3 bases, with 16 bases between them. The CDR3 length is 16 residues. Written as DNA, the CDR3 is TGTGCCAGCAGCCGCCCGATAGGGGGGCCTAATGAAAAACTGTTTTTT. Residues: CASSRPIGGPNEKLFF.

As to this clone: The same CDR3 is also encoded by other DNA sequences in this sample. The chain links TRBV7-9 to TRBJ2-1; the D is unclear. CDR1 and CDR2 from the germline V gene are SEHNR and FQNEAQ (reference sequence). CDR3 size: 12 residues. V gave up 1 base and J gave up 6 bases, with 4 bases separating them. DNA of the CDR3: TGTGCCAGCAGCTTAGGGGCCAATGAGCAGTTCTTC. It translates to CASSLGANEQFF.

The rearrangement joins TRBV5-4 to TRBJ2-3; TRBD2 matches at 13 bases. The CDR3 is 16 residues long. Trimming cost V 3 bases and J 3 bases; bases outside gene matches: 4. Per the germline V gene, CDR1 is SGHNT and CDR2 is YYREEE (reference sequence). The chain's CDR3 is CASSYRTSGRTDTQYF. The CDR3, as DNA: TGTGCCAGCAGCTACAGGACTAGCGGGAGAACAGATACGCAGTATTTT.

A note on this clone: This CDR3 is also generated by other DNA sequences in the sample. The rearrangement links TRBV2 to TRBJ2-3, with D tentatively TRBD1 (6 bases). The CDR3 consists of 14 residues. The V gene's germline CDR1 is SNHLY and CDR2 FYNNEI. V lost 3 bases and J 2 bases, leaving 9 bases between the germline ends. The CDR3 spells CASSDRGNTDTQYF. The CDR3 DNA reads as TGTGCCAGCAGTGATAGGGGGAACACAGATACGCAGTATTTT.

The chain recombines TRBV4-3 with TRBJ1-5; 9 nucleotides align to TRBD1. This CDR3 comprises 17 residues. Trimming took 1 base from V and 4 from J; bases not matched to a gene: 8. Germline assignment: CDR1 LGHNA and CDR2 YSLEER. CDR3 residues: CASSQAFGTGLNQPQHF. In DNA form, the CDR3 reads TGCGCCAGCAGCCAAGCTTTTGGGACAGGGCTTAATCAGCCCCAGCATTTT.

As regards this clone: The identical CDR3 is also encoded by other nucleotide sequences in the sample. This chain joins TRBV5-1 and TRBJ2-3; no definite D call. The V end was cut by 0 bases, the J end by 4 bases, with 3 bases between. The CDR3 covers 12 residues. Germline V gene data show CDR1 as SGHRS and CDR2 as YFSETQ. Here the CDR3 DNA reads TGCGCCAGCAGCTTGGTTGCAGATACGCAGTATTTT. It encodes CASSLVADTQYF.

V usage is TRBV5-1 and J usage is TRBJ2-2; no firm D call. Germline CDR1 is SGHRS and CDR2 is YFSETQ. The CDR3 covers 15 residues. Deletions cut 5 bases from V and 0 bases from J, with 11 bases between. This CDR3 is CASRPSVSNTGELFF. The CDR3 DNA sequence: TGCGCCAGCAGGCCCTCAGTTTCGAACACCGGGGAGCTGTTTTTT.

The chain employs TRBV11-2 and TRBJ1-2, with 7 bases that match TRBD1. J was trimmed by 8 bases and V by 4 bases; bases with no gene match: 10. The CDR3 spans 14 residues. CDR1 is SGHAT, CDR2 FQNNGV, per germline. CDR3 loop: CASSSYRGGYGYTF. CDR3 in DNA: TGTGCCAGCAGCTCGTACAGGGGAGGATACGGCTACACCTTC.

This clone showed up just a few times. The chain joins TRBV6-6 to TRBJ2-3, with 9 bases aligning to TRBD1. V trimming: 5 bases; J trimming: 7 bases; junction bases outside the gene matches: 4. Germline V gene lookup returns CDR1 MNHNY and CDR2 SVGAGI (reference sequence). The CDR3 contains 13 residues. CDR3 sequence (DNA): TGTGCCAGCAGTCAGACAGGGGGTTATACGCAGTATTTT. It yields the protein CASSQTGGYTQYF.

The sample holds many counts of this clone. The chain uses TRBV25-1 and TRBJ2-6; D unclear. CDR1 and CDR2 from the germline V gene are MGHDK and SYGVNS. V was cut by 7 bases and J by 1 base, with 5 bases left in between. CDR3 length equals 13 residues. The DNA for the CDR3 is TGTGCCAGCAAAGAGTCTGGGGCCAACGTCCTGACTTTC. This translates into CASKESGANVLTF.

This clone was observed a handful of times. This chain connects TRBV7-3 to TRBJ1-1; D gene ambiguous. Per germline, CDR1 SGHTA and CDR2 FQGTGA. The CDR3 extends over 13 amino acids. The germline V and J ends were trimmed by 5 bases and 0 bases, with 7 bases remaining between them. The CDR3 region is CASSKTVNTEAFF. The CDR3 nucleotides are TGTGCCAGCAGCAAAACAGTGAACACTGAAGCTTTCTTT.

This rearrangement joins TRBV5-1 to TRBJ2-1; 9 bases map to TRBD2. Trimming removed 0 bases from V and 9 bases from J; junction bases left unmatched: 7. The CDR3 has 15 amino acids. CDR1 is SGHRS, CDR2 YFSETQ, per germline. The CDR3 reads CASSLAIAGVGEQFF. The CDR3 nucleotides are TGCGCCAGCAGCTTGGCAATAGCGGGAGTTGGTGAGCAGTTCTTC.

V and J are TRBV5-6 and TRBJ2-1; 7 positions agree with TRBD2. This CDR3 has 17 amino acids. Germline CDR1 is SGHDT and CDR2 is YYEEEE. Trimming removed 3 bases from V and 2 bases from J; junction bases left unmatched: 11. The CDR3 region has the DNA TGTGCCAGCAGCTCCCCTTCCGGGAGGTCGCCCTACAATGAGCAGTTCTTC. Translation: CASSSPSGRSPYNEQFF.

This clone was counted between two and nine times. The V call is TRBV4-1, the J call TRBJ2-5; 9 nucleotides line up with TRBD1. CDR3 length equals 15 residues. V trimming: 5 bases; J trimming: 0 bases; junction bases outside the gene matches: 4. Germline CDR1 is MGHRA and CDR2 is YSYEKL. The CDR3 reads CASSFRTGDQETQYF. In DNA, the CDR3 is TGCGCCAGCAGCTTCCGGACAGGGGACCAAGAGACCCAGTACTTC.